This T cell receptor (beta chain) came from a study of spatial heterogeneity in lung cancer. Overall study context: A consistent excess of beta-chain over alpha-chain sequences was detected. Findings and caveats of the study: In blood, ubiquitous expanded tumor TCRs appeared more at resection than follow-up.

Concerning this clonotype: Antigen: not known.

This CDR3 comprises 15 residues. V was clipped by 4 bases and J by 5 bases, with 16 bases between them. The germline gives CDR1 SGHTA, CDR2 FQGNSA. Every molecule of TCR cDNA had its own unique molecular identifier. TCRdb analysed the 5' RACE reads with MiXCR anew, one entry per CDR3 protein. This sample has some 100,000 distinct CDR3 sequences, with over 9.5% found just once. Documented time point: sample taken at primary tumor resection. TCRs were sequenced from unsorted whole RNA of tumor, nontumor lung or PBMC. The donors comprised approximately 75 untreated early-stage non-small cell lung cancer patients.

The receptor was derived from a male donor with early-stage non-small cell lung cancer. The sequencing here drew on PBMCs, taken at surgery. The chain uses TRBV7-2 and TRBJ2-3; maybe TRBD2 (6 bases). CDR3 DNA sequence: TGTGCCAGCAGCTCGACGGGGGAGGCCGGAGATACGCAGTATTTT. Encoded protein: CASSSTGEAGDTQYF.